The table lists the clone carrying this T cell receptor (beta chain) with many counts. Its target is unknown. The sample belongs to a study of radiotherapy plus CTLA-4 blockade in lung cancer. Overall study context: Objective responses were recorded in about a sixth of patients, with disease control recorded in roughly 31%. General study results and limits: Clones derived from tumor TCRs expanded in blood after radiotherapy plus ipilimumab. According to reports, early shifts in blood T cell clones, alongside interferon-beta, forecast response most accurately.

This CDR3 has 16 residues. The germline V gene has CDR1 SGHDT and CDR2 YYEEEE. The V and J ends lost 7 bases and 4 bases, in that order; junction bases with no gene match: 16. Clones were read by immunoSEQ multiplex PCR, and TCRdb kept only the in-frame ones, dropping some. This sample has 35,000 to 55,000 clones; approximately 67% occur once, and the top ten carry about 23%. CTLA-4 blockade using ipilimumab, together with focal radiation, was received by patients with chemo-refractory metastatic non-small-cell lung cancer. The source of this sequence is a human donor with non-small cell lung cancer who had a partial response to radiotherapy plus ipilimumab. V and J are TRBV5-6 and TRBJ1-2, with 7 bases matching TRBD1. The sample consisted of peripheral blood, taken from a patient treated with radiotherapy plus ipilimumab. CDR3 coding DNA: TGTGCCAGCCGCCCCCAATCATACAGGGGAACCTATGGCTACACCTTC. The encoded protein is CASRPQSYRGTYGYTF. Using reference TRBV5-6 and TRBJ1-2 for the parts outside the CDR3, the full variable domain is DAGVTQSPTHLIKTRGQQVTLRCSPKSGHDTVSWYQQALGQGPQFIFQYYEEEERQRGNFPDRFSGHQFPNYSSELNVNALLLGDSALYLCASRPQSYRGTYGYTFGSGTRLTVV.